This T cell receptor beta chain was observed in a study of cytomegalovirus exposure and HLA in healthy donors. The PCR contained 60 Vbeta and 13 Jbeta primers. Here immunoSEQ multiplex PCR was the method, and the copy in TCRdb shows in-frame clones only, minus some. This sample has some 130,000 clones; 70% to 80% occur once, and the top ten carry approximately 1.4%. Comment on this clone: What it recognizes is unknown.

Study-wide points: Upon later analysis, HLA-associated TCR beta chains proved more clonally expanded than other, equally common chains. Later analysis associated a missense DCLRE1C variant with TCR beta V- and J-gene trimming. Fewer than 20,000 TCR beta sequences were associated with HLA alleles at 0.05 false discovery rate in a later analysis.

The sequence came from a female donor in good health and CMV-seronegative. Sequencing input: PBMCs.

CDR3 region: CARGGQIYEQYF. The CDR3 bases are TGTGCCAGGGGGGGGCAGATATACGAGCAGTACTTC. This rearrangement joins TRBV28 to TRBJ2-7; maybe TRBD2 (7 bases). Germline CDR1 reads MDHEN; CDR2 reads SYDVKM. Trimming cost V 9 bases and J 4 bases, with 13 bases left between them. This CDR3 region has 12 residues.